This T cell receptor beta chain was profiled in a study of identical twins. Whole-study findings and limits: Out-of-frame beta chain sequences displayed weaker excess sharing between twins.

For this clonotype: The antigen is undetermined. The germline gene is not matched at one end of the junction; a read error may be the cause.

TCRdb redid the calling of the 5' RACE reads with MiXCR, one entry per CDR3 protein. Of some 760,000 distinct CDR3 sequences in the sample, roughly 18% were seen once. The CDR3 runs 15 residues. Germline-derived CDR1 and CDR2 are LGHDT and YNNKEL (reference sequence). Separately, the same data were catalogued under a study of T cells expressing NK-cell markers. Per that study: Obtained from sorted CD3+CD56+NKG2C+, CD3+CD56+NKG2C- and CD3+CD56-NKG2C+ T cells were the TCR beta repertoires. Also leading the CD3+CD56-NKG2C+ fraction in a handful of donors were these clonotypes.

The chain couples TRBV3-1 to TRBJ2-7; the match to TRBD2 covers 8 bases. Sequencing used PBMCs. The sequence derives from a woman between 18 and 29 years old in good health. As DNA, the CDR3 is TGTGCCTGCAGCTCCCAGACTAGCGACTCCTACGAGCAGTACTTC. Residues: CACSSQTSDSYEQYF.